This T cell receptor (beta chain) was observed in a study of control samples from healthy donors and cancer patients. Data came from immunoSEQ multiplex PCR; TCRdb stores just in-frame clones and leaves some out. The table lists 64,000 or so clones, roughly 90% of them singletons, with 1.5% to 2% in the top ten. This CDR3 comprises 14 residues. Trimming removed 0 bases at V and 10 bases at J, with 14 bases between. Germline-derived CDR1 and CDR2 are SGHRS and YFSETQ. The sequencing input was PBMCs. J is TRBJ2-1 and V is TRBV5-1; D ambiguous. The TCR comes from a man aged 35 to 55 with colorectal cancer. The CDR3 DNA reads as TGCGCCAGCAGCTTGGGGACGCCTCCCAGGGAGCAGTTCTTC. Its translation is CASSLGTPPREQFF.